A selection of T cell receptor beta chains follows, all from one sample in a study of OX40 agonist ivuxolimab in advanced cancers. Here immunoSEQ multiplex PCR was the method, and the copy in TCRdb shows in-frame clones only, minus some. The profile shows 30,000 to 35,000 clones, about nine tenths of them singletons. The input for sequencing was CD4+ or CD8+ T cells sorted from blood, taken in a trial of the OX40 agonist ivuxolimab. Receptors were obtained from an adult with an advanced solid tumor such as melanoma, head and neck, liver or kidney cancer. Both conserved end residues are part of each CDR3. D genes are given only for firm matches. The size entry is marked missing in some rows and otherwise reads once, few, many or a size class.

abundance: -
v_gene: TRBV7-9
d_gene: -
j_gene: TRBJ2-3
CDR3aa: CASSPAVGGTDTQYF
CDR3nt: TGTGCCAGCAGCCCAGCGGTTGGTGGCACAGATACGCAGTATTTT

abundance: -
v_gene: TRBV7-9
d_gene: -
j_gene: TRBJ2-7
CDR3aa: CASSGAGSYEQYF
CDR3nt: TGTGCCAGCAGCGGGGCTGGGTCCTACGAGCAGTACTTC

abundance: -
v_gene: TRBV19
d_gene: -
j_gene: TRBJ2-5
CDR3aa: CASSIFGARQETQYF
CDR3nt: TGTGCCAGTAGTATATTTGGGGCAAGGCAAGAGACCCAGTACTTC

abundance: -
v_gene: TRBV11-3
d_gene: -
j_gene: TRBJ2-5
CDR3aa: CASSLAGSETQYF
CDR3nt: TGTGCCAGCAGCTTAGCAGGGTCAGAGACCCAGTACTTC

abundance: -
v_gene: TRBV7-3
d_gene: TRBD1
j_gene: TRBJ1-1
CDR3aa: CASSSGQGNTEAFF
CDR3nt: TGTGCCAGCAGCTCGGGACAGGGGAACACTGAAGCTTTCTTT

abundance: -
v_gene: TRBV6-5
d_gene: TRBD1
j_gene: TRBJ1-1
CDR3aa: CASSYSNRGTEAFF
CDR3nt: TGTGCCAGCAGTTACTCGAACAGGGGCACTGAAGCTTTCTTT

abundance: -
v_gene: TRBV6-5
d_gene: -
j_gene: TRBJ1-1
CDR3aa: CASSYSIGYVGAEAFF
CDR3nt: TGTGCCAGCAGTTACTCGATAGGTTATGTAGGAGCTGAAGCTTTCTTT

abundance: -
v_gene: TRBV18
d_gene: -
j_gene: TRBJ2-3
CDR3aa: CASSPRTWHSTDTQYF
CDR3nt: TGTGCCAGCTCACCACGGACATGGCATAGCACAGATACGCAGTATTTT

abundance: -
v_gene: TRBV5-7
d_gene: -
j_gene: TRBJ2-1
CDR3aa: CASSLICKYNEQFF
CDR3nt: TGTGCCAGCAGCCTGATCTGCAAATACAATGAGCAGTTCTTC

abundance: -
v_gene: TRBV27
d_gene: -
j_gene: TRBJ2-5
CDR3aa: CASSLFPQETQYF
CDR3nt: TGTGCCAGCAGTTTATTTCCTCAAGAGACCCAGTACTTC

abundance: -
v_gene: TRBV19
d_gene: TRBD2
j_gene: TRBJ2-1
CDR3aa: CASSIPGGEDEQFF
CDR3nt: TGTGCCAGTAGTATACCCGGGGGGGAAGATGAGCAGTTCTTC

abundance: -
v_gene: TRBV20-1
d_gene: -
j_gene: TRBJ2-7
CDR3aa: CSARDTYEQYF
CDR3nt: TGCAGTGCTCGGGATACCTACGAGCAGTACTTC

abundance: few
v_gene: TRBV4-2
d_gene: -
j_gene: TRBJ2-4
CDR3aa: CASSPGADIQYF
CDR3nt: TGTGCCAGCAGCCCTGGCGCGGACATTCAGTACTTC